The 12 T cell receptor beta chains below were found in one sample sequenced in a study of cytomegalovirus exposure and HLA in healthy donors. PCR employed 60 Vbeta and 13 Jbeta primers. The method was immunoSEQ multiplex PCR; TCRdb's version includes in-frame clones alone and lacks a portion of them. The sample holds hundreds of thousands of clones, 76% seen once. The specimen sequenced was PBMCs. These receptors all stem from a man younger than 30 in good health and CMV-seronegative.

The rearrangement uses TRBV28 and TRBJ2-7; D perhaps matches TRBD1 (6 bases). The CDR3 contains 18 residues. The V end was cut by 9 bases, the J end by 0 bases, with 27 bases between. Germline V CDR1 and CDR2: MDHEN, SYDVKM. As DNA, the CDR3 is TGTGCCAGTAATTACCCGGGACAACGCCAAGATTTCTCCTACGAGCAGTACTTC. Translated, it gives CASNYPGQRQDFSYEQYF.

The chain employs TRBV7-2 and TRBJ1-2; no clear D. The CDR3 runs 14 residues. Per germline, CDR1 SGHTA and CDR2 FQGNSA. Between the trimmed V and J ends, which lost 1 base and 4 bases, there was a span of 10 bases. In DNA form, the CDR3 reads TGTGCCAGCAGCTTAGTGATCAGTTTCTATGGCTACACCTTC. Translating gives CASSLVISFYGYTF. The variable domain in full, completed from reference TRBV7-2 and TRBJ1-2, reads GAGVSQSPSNKVTEKGKDVELRCDPISGHTALYWYRQSLGQGLEFLIYFQGNSAPDKSGLPSDRFSAERTGGSVSTLTIQRTQQEDSAVYLCASSLVISFYGYTFGSGTRLTVV.

This CDR3 is CASSPGLSGNTIYF. CDR3 DNA: TGTGCCAGCAGCCCGGGACTCTCTGGAAACACCATATATTTT. V is TRBV6-6 and J is TRBJ1-3; weak D call: TRBD1 (5 bases). The ends were cut back, 6 bases at V and 0 bases at J, with 9 bases in the middle. The CDR3 covers 14 residues. Germline CDR1 reads MNHNY; CDR2 reads SVGAGI (reference sequence).

The chain recombines TRBV19 with TRBJ1-1; 10 nucleotides match TRBD1. CDR1 and CDR2 (germline): LNHDA, SQIVND (reference sequence). CDR3 size: 13 residues. Trimming at V came to 8 bases and at J to 4 bases, leaving 4 bases not matched to a gene. In nucleotides, the CDR3 is TGTGCCAGTCTTGACAGGGGGCCCACTGAAGCTTTCTTT. Residues: CASLDRGPTEAFF.

This clone came up once. This chain links TRBV7-9 with TRBJ2-2, with 14 bases lining up with TRBD2. The CDR3 has 19 residues. CDR1 and CDR2 (germline): SEHNR, FQNEAQ (reference sequence). V was pared by 5 bases and J by 6 bases, with 14 bases of the junction left unmatched. The CDR3 spells CASSHTPGLAGVVPGELFF. The CDR3, as DNA: TGTGCCAGCAGCCACACCCCGGGACTAGCGGGAGTGGTACCCGGGGAGCTGTTTTTT.

In its sample, this clone was seen a few times. The V gene is TRBV6-5, the J gene TRBJ1-1, with 8 bases lining up with TRBD1. This CDR3 has 14 amino acids. Germline V lookup: CDR1 MNHEY, CDR2 SVGAGI. V lost 2 bases to trimming and J lost 6 bases; unmatched junction nucleotides: 5. This CDR3 reads CASSYLTGVAEAFF. For the CDR3, the DNA is TGTGCCAGCAGTTACCTGACAGGGGTGGCTGAAGCTTTCTTT.

The chain is built from TRBV5-1 and TRBJ1-1; 11 bases are a match to TRBD1. The CDR3 runs to 14 residues. CDR1 SGHRS and CDR2 YFSETQ come from the germline V gene. Trimming cost V 5 bases and J 4 bases; bases outside gene matches: 4. The CDR3 spells CASRSGTGGTEAFF. The DNA of the CDR3 is TGCGCCAGCAGATCCGGGACAGGGGGCACTGAAGCTTTCTTT. The whole variable domain, remainder taken from reference TRBV5-1 and TRBJ1-1, is KAGVTQTPRYLIKTRGQQVTLSCSPISGHRSVSWYQQTPGQGLQFLFEYFSETQRNKGNFPGRFSGRQFSNSRSEMNVSTLELGDSALYLCASRSGTGGTEAFFGQGTRLTVV.

This chain's CDR3 is CASNKGGDQYEQYF. The CDR3 bases are TGTGCCAGCAACAAGGGAGGGGATCAATACGAGCAGTACTTC. This chain joins TRBV9 and TRBJ2-7; 7 bases map to TRBD2. Trimming cost V 6 bases and J 4 bases; bases outside gene matches: 10. This CDR3 region has 14 residues. Germline CDR1 reads SGDLS; CDR2 reads YYNGEE.

The chain couples TRBV29-1 to TRBJ1-4; D gene uncertain. V was clipped by 4 bases and J by 7 bases, with 13 bases between them. This CDR3 has 13 amino acids. CDR1 and CDR2 (germline): SQVTM, ANQGSEA. The CDR3 protein is CSVVIGRSEKLFF. The DNA of the CDR3 is TGCAGCGTTGTAATAGGGAGGAGTGAAAAACTGTTTTTT. The entire variable domain, with the rest obtained from reference TRBV29-1 and TRBJ1-4, is as follows: SAVISQKPSRDICQRGTSLTIQCQVDSQVTMMFWYRQQPGQSLTLIATANQGSEATYESGFVIDKFPISRPNLTFSTLTVSNMSPEDSSIYLCSVVIGRSEKLFFGSGTQLSVL.

This clone was found a few times. The chain employs TRBV25-1 and TRBJ2-1; 8 bases map to TRBD2. Trimming cost V 7 bases and J 8 bases; bases outside gene matches: 4. Germline V lookup: CDR1 MGHDK, CDR2 SYGVNS. This CDR3 spans 12 amino acids. The CDR3 sequence: CASNGRGDEQFF. The DNA of the CDR3 is TGTGCCAGCAACGGGAGGGGCGATGAGCAGTTCTTC.

The J gene is TRBJ1-4, the V gene TRBV27, with TRBD1 identical over 7 bases. CDR3 length: 17 amino acids. The germline V gene has CDR1 MNHEY and CDR2 SMNVEV (reference sequence). The junction had 10 bases not matched to a gene; V was cut back by 2 bases and J by 4 bases. The CDR3 nucleotides read TGTGCCAGCAGTTTAACCCTCGGGGACAGCATTAATGAAAAACTGTTTTTT. Translated: CASSLTLGDSINEKLFF. Full variable domain (rest looked up from reference TRBV27 and TRBJ1-4): EAQVTQNPRYLITVTGKKLTVTCSQNMNHEYMSWYRQDPGLGLRQIYYSMNVEVTDKGDVPEGYKVSRKEKRNFPLILESPSPNQTSLYFCASSLTLGDSINEKLFFGSGTQLSVL.

The chain combines TRBV28 with TRBJ2-7, with D perhaps TRBD2 (6 bases). This CDR3 is built from 15 residues. Germline CDR1 is MDHEN and CDR2 is SYDVKM. V lost 3 bases to trimming and J lost 1 base, with 13 bases between them. CDR3 DNA: TGTGCCAGCAGTTTCTATTCTGGACTATCCTACGAGCAGTACTTC. Translated: CASSFYSGLSYEQYF.